The 21 T cell receptor beta chains below were found in one sample sequenced in a study of cytomegalovirus exposure and HLA in healthy donors. The PCR was carried out with 60 Vbeta primers and 13 Jbeta primers. TCRdb's copy holds only in-frame clones and misses some; the assay was immunoSEQ multiplex PCR. Here the sample spans 140,000 to 150,000 clones, roughly 80% being singletons. The source material was PBMCs. All receptors come from a man aged 40-50 years in good health and CMV-seropositive.

Only one count was recorded for this clone. V gene TRBV5-1 combines with J gene TRBJ2-3; 8 bases map to TRBD2. J was trimmed by 6 bases and V by 0 bases; bases with no gene match: 15. The CDR3 is 18 amino acids. Germline CDR1 is SGHRS and CDR2 is YFSETQ. The CDR3 DNA is TGCGCCAGCAGCTTGGCCGAACTGGGACTAGATATCATGGATACGCAGTATTTT. This gives the protein CASSLAELGLDIMDTQYF.

V is TRBV18 and J is TRBJ2-2; D is undetermined. V lost 5 bases to trimming and J lost 9 bases, with 13 bases between them. Germline CDR1 reads KGHSH; CDR2 reads LQKENI. The CDR3 loop spans 13 amino acids. CDR3 protein: CASSASDTRELFF. The CDR3 bases are TGTGCCAGCTCAGCCAGTGATACCCGGGAGCTGTTTTTT.

The gene calls are TRBV15 and TRBJ2-1, with 10 positions matching TRBD2. Unmatched junction bases numbered 12, after V lost 1 base and J lost 12 bases. The CDR3 extends over 16 amino acids. Per the germline V gene, CDR1 is LNHNV and CDR2 is YYDKDF (reference sequence). In nucleotides, the CDR3 is TGTGCCACCAGCAGAGGGTCACTAGCGGGATCCCCCGGGCAGTTCTTC. Residues: CATSRGSLAGSPGQFF.

This chain connects TRBV29-1 to TRBJ2-7, with 8 bases aligning to TRBD2. CDR3 size: 15 residues. V lost 5 bases, J lost 2 bases, and 11 bases stayed unmatched. CDR1 is SQVTM, CDR2 ANQGSEA, per germline. CDR3 DNA sequence: TGCAGCGTTACCCCGGGAGGGCACCTGCCCTACGAGCAGTACTTC. Amino acids: CSVTPGGHLPYEQYF.

The chain carries TRBV15 and TRBJ2-7; 7 bases map to TRBD1. V gave up 6 bases and J gave up 2 bases; unmatched junction bases: 10. Germline V gene lookup returns CDR1 LNHNV and CDR2 YYDKDF (reference sequence). This CDR3 region has 15 residues. This CDR3 reads CATSPSRDRPYEQYF. The CDR3 DNA is TGTGCCACCAGTCCGAGTCGGGACAGACCCTACGAGCAGTACTTC.

The genes are TRBV7-2 and TRBJ2-3, with 9 bases fitting TRBD2. The CDR3 is 12 residues long. V was pared by 5 bases and J by 8 bases, with 2 bases of the junction left unmatched. Germline V lookup: CDR1 SGHTA, CDR2 FQGNSA. The CDR3 nucleotides are TGTGCCAGCAGCCGGACTAGCGCTACGCAGTATTTT. Protein: CASSRTSATQYF.

This clone was seen only a few times. The chain joins TRBV25-1 to TRBJ2-4; tentatively, D is TRBD2 (5 bases). The germline V gene has CDR1 MGHDK and CDR2 SYGVNS. Trimming removed 4 bases at V and 0 bases at J, with 10 bases between. The CDR3 has 15 amino acids. CDR3 sequence reads: CASSGEYLAKNIQYF. In nucleotides, the CDR3 is TGTGCCAGCAGTGGGGAGTACCTAGCCAAAAACATTCAGTACTTC.

The chain couples TRBV7-2 to TRBJ1-3, with D perhaps matching TRBD1 (6 bases). Germline CDR1 is SGHTA and CDR2 is FQGNSA. The CDR3 has 15 amino acids. The V gene lost 1 base and the J gene lost 2 bases, with 9 bases spanning the gap. DNA for the CDR3: TGTGCCAGCAGCTTAGACAGGGCAACTGGAAACACCATATATTTT. It encodes CASSLDRATGNTIYF. The whole variable domain, filled in from reference TRBV7-2 and TRBJ1-3, reads GAGVSQSPSNKVTEKGKDVELRCDPISGHTALYWYRQSLGQGLEFLIYFQGNSAPDKSGLPSDRFSAERTGGSVSTLTIQRTQQEDSAVYLCASSLDRATGNTIYFGEGSWLTVV.

In its sample, this clone was seen a few times. The chain joins TRBV7-3 to TRBJ1-1; TRBD1 might be the D (5 bases). Trimming shortened V by 2 bases and J by 3 bases, and 7 bases separated the two germline ends. The length of the CDR3 is 13 residues. Looked up from germline, CDR1 is SGHTA and CDR2 is FQGTGA. The CDR3 region is CASSLSRDTEAFF. The DNA for the CDR3 is TGTGCCAGCAGCTTATCCAGGGACACTGAAGCTTTCTTT.

This chain joins TRBV15 and TRBJ2-1; 13 bases align to TRBD2. Germline V gene sequence: CDR1 LNHNV, CDR2 YYDKDF (reference sequence). This CDR3 is built from 18 residues. V dropped 0 bases and J dropped 9; count of bases not matched to a gene: 11. CDR3 in amino acids: CATSRDPLGLAGVGEQFF. CDR3 in DNA: TGTGCCACCAGCAGAGATCCCCTCGGACTAGCGGGAGTAGGTGAGCAGTTCTTC.

DNA of the CDR3: TGCGCCAGCAGCTTGGTAGCGGGAGTGGGTGAGCAGTTCTTC. It is translated as CASSLVAGVGEQFF. V and J are TRBV5-1 and TRBJ2-1; 9 bases match TRBD2. V lost 0 bases and J lost 9; bases outside the gene matches: 4. The CDR3 runs to 14 residues. The germline V gene encodes CDR1 SGHRS and CDR2 YFSETQ.

J is TRBJ1-1 and V is TRBV5-4; 8 bases are a match to TRBD1. This CDR3 has 13 amino acids. Germline loops: CDR1 SGHNT, CDR2 YYREEE (reference sequence). V was pared by 2 bases and J by 7 bases, with 4 bases of the junction left unmatched. The CDR3: CASSFQTGGEAFF. DNA for the CDR3: TGTGCCAGCAGCTTCCAAACAGGGGGTGAAGCTTTCTTT.

The V call is TRBV11-2, the J call TRBJ2-1; 7 positions agree with TRBD2. V shed 0 bases and J 6 bases; nucleotides not matched to a gene: 8. The CDR3 runs to 16 residues. The germline V gene encodes CDR1 SGHAT and CDR2 FQNNGV. The CDR3 protein is CASSLEIVGGTNEQFF. In DNA, the CDR3 is TGTGCCAGCAGCTTAGAGATTGTGGGAGGGACCAATGAGCAGTTCTTC.

DNA of the CDR3: TGTGCCAGCAGCTTAGCGGGACATCGCTACGAGCAGTACTTC. Its protein is CASSLAGHRYEQYF. V is TRBV7-9 and J is TRBJ2-7; D is perhaps TRBD1 (6 bases). The CDR3 length is 14 residues. The germline V gene encodes CDR1 SEHNR and CDR2 FQNEAQ (reference sequence). The V gene lost 0 bases and the J gene lost 3 bases, with 9 bases spanning the gap.

This chain uses TRBV6-6 with TRBJ1-2; D is unresolved. Germline V lookup: CDR1 MNHNY, CDR2 SVGAGI (reference sequence). V was trimmed by 6 bases and J by 0 bases, leaving 8 bases between them. The CDR3 totals 13 residues. CDR3 region: CASRTEANYGYTF. CDR3 bases: TGTGCCAGCAGGACGGAGGCTAACTATGGCTACACCTTC.

The rearrangement uses TRBV25-1 and TRBJ2-2, with TRBD2 matching 7 bases. With 7 bases clipped from V and 7 bases from J, the junction kept 12 bases outside the gene matches. The CDR3 extends over 15 amino acids. Germline assignment: CDR1 MGHDK and CDR2 SYGVNS. CDR3 residues: CASNPPGTKGGELFF. The CDR3 coding sequence is TGTGCCAGCAATCCTCCGGGGACTAAAGGCGGGGAGCTGTTTTTT.

In its sample, this clone was seen a few times. The chain has TRBV7-9 and TRBJ2-5; a weak D match, TRBD2 (6 bases). This CDR3 has 16 residues. The ends were cut back, 5 bases at V and 1 base at J, with 17 bases in the middle. Germline V lookup: CDR1 SEHNR, CDR2 FQNEAQ (reference sequence). CDR3 loop: CASSHLAGTGQETQYF. CDR3 DNA sequence: TGTGCCAGCAGCCACCTGGCGGGGACTGGCCAAGAGACCCAGTACTTC.

The rearrangement links TRBV21-1 to TRBJ2-7; the table assigns TRBD2, which was not confirmed against the DNA. TRBV21-1 is a documented pseudogene. The CDR3 loop spans 14 amino acids. CDR3 sequence (DNA): TGTGCCTGCTCGGGGGGGATCGTCGCTTCCGAGCAGTACTTC. This sequence encodes CACSGGIVASEQYF.

The genes are TRBV7-2 and TRBJ2-6; tentatively, D is TRBD1 (6 bases). Germline-derived CDR1 and CDR2 are SGHTA and FQGNSA. The CDR3 length is 16 residues. Between the trimmed V and J ends, which lost 0 bases and 2 bases, there was a span of 8 bases. DNA of the CDR3: TGTGCCAGCAGCTTAGCCCCAGGGGCTGGGGCCAACGTCCTGACTTTC. Its protein product is CASSLAPGAGANVLTF.

The V and J genes are TRBV10-1 and TRBJ2-5; a possible D gene is TRBD2 (6 bases). Per germline, CDR1 WNHNN and CDR2 SYGVQD (reference sequence). The CDR3 is 15 residues long. V was shortened by 0 bases and J by 4 bases, with 12 bases between the two germline ends. CDR3 protein: CASSESGSVGETQYF. The CDR3 DNA reads as TGCGCCAGCAGTGAGTCCGGGAGCGTAGGAGAGACCCAGTACTTC.

This chain uses TRBV5-4 with TRBJ2-5; a possible D gene is TRBD2 (7 bases). Germline lookup yields CDR1 SGHNT and CDR2 YYREEE (reference sequence). The V gene lost 6 bases and the J gene lost 4 bases, with 19 bases spanning the gap. This CDR3 contains 15 residues. CDR3 nucleotide sequence: TGTGCCAGCAAAGAGAGGGGGGGGAATCGAGAGACCCAGTACTTC. It yields the protein CASKERGGNRETQYF.